The entry below describes one T cell receptor beta chain. This clone was seen a handful of times. What antigen it recognizes has not been identified. The input lacks base qualities; no much larger clone sits a single base away. The cohort comprised around 690 healthy bone marrow donors. At the time of sampling, all cohort members were nominally healthy, though unrecorded immune exposures were likely present. The donor was CMV seronegative and belonged to the group of around 400 seronegative cohort members. A peripheral blood sample was provided by each donor, and peripheral blood mononuclear cells were used for TCR beta sequencing. The Qiagen DNeasy Blood Extraction Kit was used to extract genomic DNA from the blood cell samples. This sample is drawn from a study of cytomegalovirus exposure and HLA in healthy donors (dated by TCRdb to about 2017). With regard to the full study: According to an earlier analysis of a few hundred of the donors, about 179 million T cells yielded 117 million unique TCR beta sequences and 250 to 350 Gb of sequence data. Genome-wide SNP genotypes for about 55% of the 666 donors were used in a later genetic analysis, which treated that subset as a discovery cohort. Across 300 to 500 genotyped donors of the cohort, an average of roughly 230,000 unique TCR beta nucleotide sequences per donor were sequenced, and approximately 17% of those sequences were non-productive. The study was designed to test whether signatures of past pathogen exposure could be identified by cataloging public T cell receptors. A later analysis re-analyzed previously published TCR beta repertoires from several hundred donors and added high-resolution HLA genotyping to study TCR occurrence patterns. Both class I and class II loci were covered by HLA typing, at four-digit resolution. Donor age, sex, ethnicity and CMV serostatus were collected together with the repertoire data. The number of donors typed differed by locus, with about 629-630 for A, B, C, DRB1 and DQB1, over 500 for DQA1, under 610 for DPA1, and about 450 for DPB1. The genetic ancestry cluster associated with self-reported Caucasian donors included about 81% of the approximately 430 genotyped donors. Rather than drawing on any new phenotypic data, the later analysis identified candidate immune exposures from TCR beta sequences and the way those sequences occurred across donors. Roughly 290 gigabases of sequencing data and around 85 million unique TCR sequences made up an early release that covered around 640 HLA-typed donors. An earlier analysis of fewer than 700 of the donors applied high-throughput TCR beta sequencing to assess whether each TCR beta V gene segment acted as functional or pseudogenic. Along with the roughly 700-subject first cohort, a separate validation cohort of over a hundred different subjects was used. All discovery cohort repertoires had been generated using a single sequencing platform. The T cell repertoires of under 750 subjects were profiled by immunosequencing and related to cytomegalovirus serostatus. Four or five DR-DQ haplotypes were handled as single units for association and clustering, since linkage in the cohort was strong. High-throughput TCR immunosequencing, statistical association of individual TCRs with disease status, and machine learning were combined to predict cytomegalovirus infection status. Broader findings and caveats from the paper: It was suggested by the authors that the approach could potentially be generalized to other disease states and immunological phenotypes. A group of highly shared sequence variants was considered likely to be a technical artifact of the sequencing pipeline. The only immune exposure information available for the cohort was CMV serostatus. HLA typing was unavailable for some donors at each locus, so association tests used only the typed subset. Cytomegalovirus status was reported to be diagnosed by the classifier with high specificity and sensitivity in both the original and validation cohorts. Assigning TCR associations to individual alleles was difficult when HLA alleles, especially DR and DQ, strongly co-occurred. Because counts were too low, roughly 17 rarely observed V segments, including chromosome 9 orphons, were left out of the earlier analysis of about 500 of the donors. In a later genetic analysis, fewer N-insertions in productive TCRs were reported among donors in an Asian-associated ancestry cluster than the approximately 710-donor mean. In a later genetic analysis, a missense DCLRE1C variant was associated with V-gene and J-gene trimming of TCR beta chains, and the association was replicated in an independent cohort. The 87-base-pair reads could not distinguish some IMGT-functional V segments, including TRBV6-2 and TRBV6-3, so those segments were excluded. Several of the top co-occurrence clusters appeared to be linked to parvovirus B19, influenza, CMV and Epstein-Barr virus, according to a later analysis. Correlated functional status among segregating V segments might reflect linkage disequilibrium, but an unknown experimental factor could not be ruled out. Only TCR beta chains were sequenced in this cohort, and the absence of alpha or paired-chain data limited detectable features. A few of the identified cytomegalovirus-associated TCR beta chains were confirmed in vitro to be specific for cytomegalovirus antigens. Across donors, most TCR sequences were observed very rarely, whereas some public TCRs were present in many individuals. In a later analysis, most CMV-associated TCR beta chains were found to appear HLA-restricted, with HLA associations seemingly driven largely by CMV exposure. Sequencing depth was assumed to be roughly uniform across donors in the presence/absence analyses, though that assumption may not hold. The study listed 164 TCR beta chains as associated with cytomegalovirus. A further reported finding was that TCR beta sequences accurately predicted the HLA-A and HLA-B alleles for most subjects in the first cohort. In a later analysis, HLA-associated TCR beta chains were found to be more clonally expanded and to have lower generation probabilities than equally common non-associated chains. At a false discovery rate of 0.05, a later analysis linked 16,000 or so TCR beta sequences to specific HLA alleles. According to a later analysis, TCR association rates differed among HLA loci, with DRB1 alleles showing the most associated TCRs and HLA-C alleles showing the fewest. An earlier analysis of around 540 of the donors showed that most TCR beta V segments appeared in productive rearrangements either about 87% or about 30% of the time, which broadly matched IMGT annotations.

The junction shows trimming of 7 bases on V and 4 bases on J, and the gene matches do not reach 7 bases of it. From its cysteine to its phenylalanine, the CDR3 spans 14 amino acids. Just CDR3 DNA is preserved here, 42 bases in frame from base 1. CDR1 and CDR2 are drawn from the germline V gene (reference sequence): LNHDA, SQIVND. The library was obtained by the immunoSEQ multiplex PCR assay. A mixture of 60 forward primers for TCR Vbeta segments and 13 reverse primers for TCR Jbeta segments was used in the multiplex PCR. The CDR3 region of rearranged TCR beta genes was amplified from genomic DNA with a multiplex PCR assay. On the Illumina HiSeq System, the amplified TCR beta libraries were sequenced as 87-base-pair reads. In the paper's pipeline: A later analysis tallied around 82 million unique TCR beta chains across the roughly 610 repertoires, and some 10 million of those chains were shared by two or more donors. To remove PCR and sequencing errors, raw reads were error-corrected and collapsed into unique sequences using a nearest-neighbor algorithm that merged closely related sequences. To assign V, D and J gene segments, CDR3 sequences were aligned to IMGT reference sequences. Each retained sequence needed at least a six-nucleotide match to both a V gene segment and a J gene segment. A rearrangement was called productive if the CDR3 had no stop codons and remained in frame with V and J, and every other rearrangement was called non-productive. CDR3 was defined by IMGT convention, running from the second conserved V-encoded cysteine to the conserved J-encoded phenylalanine. In an earlier analysis of 587 of the donors, sequences lacking an unambiguous match to a single V gene segment were excluded. In an earlier analysis of 587 of the donors, V segments were called functional above 56.7% productive rearrangements and were called segregating when the between-donor standard deviation exceeded 5%. To diagnose cytomegalovirus status from the catalog of TCR beta chain sequences, a statistical classification framework was built. In a later analysis, TCR nucleotide sequences were compared against IMGT/GENE-DB human TR gene sequences so that V and J genes could be assigned. Using the TCRdist pipeline, a later analysis assigned CDR3 sequences along with most-parsimonious VDJ recombination scenarios. In a later analysis, every TCR beta chain was defined by the combination of its CDR3 amino acid sequence and its V-gene family, and reads without a unique V-gene family were dropped. As a way to deal with suspected cross-contamination and a sequencing artifact, a later analysis dropped 500 to 700 nucleotide sequences that were highly shared and had low generation probability. In a later analysis, a clonal expansion index for each public chain was calculated from normalized within-repertoire ranks of inferred template counts. A later analysis computed generation probabilities with a VDJ recombination model fitted to out-of-frame rearrangements, and checked the results against IGoR. A later analysis scored TCR-TCR, TCR-HLA and TCR-CMV co-occurrence with hypergeometric tests, applying a repertoire-size bias correction to TCR pairs. A later analysis estimated false discovery rates by permuting HLA or CMV assignments 20 times. In a later analysis, co-occurring TCRs were grouped using DBSCAN, with TCRdist sequence similarity added in when clustering inside HLA-allele-positive subsets. Repertoires with fewer than 30,000 or more than 120,000 public chains were left out of co-occurrence clustering, as were five repertoires with anomalous nucleotide sharing. What TCRdb holds here is the immuneACCESS table cut down to in-frame rearrangements. Part of the clones is not present; checked against another copy, under half of the missing clones reflect an unresolved V gene, and the others are unexplained. The DNA gave D and trimming, while V, J and clone size come from that table. The sample profile shows 200,000 to 250,000 clones; about 81% of them were found once. In total, the top ten clones hold less than 3.5% of the sample.

Material for sequencing was PBMCs. The sequence was obtained from a woman between 35 and 50 years old in good health and CMV-seronegative. The rearrangement combines TRBV19 with TRBJ2-7; 10 central nucleotides agree with TRBD2. The nucleotide sequence reads as follows: TGTGCCAGTAACCCCGGGACTAGCGTATACGAGCAGTACTTC. Its protein is CASNPGTSVYEQYF.